This note documents a single T cell receptor (beta chain) sequence. This record belongs to a study of cytomegalovirus exposure and HLA in healthy donors. The study ran its PCR with 60 Vbeta and 13 Jbeta primers. This table comes from immunoSEQ multiplex PCR, and its TCRdb copy is limited to in-frame clones, with some not included. In total, the table holds 60,000 to 90,000 clones. The CDR3 has 18 residues. The germline V gene has CDR1 SGHDT and CDR2 YYEEEE. Trimming at V came to 4 bases and at J to 0 bases, leaving 14 bases not matched to a gene. The material sequenced was PBMCs. This clonotype was sampled from a woman aged 35 to 49 in good health and CMV-seropositive. This chain links TRBV5-6 with TRBJ2-3, with 7 bases matching TRBD2. The CDR3 DNA sequence: TGTGCCAGCAGCCCACACGGGACTACTTTCATCAGCACAGATACGCAGTATTTT. Translating it yields CASSPHGTTFISTDTQYF.